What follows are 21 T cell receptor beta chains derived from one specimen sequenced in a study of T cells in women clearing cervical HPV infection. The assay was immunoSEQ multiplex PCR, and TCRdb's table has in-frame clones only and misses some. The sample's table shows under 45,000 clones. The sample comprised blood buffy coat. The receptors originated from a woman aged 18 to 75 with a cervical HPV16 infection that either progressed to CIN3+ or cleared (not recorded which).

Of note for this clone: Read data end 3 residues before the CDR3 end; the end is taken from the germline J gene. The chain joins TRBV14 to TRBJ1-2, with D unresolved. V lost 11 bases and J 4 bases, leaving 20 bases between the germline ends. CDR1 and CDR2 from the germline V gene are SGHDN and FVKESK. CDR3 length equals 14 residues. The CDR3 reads CAVSVGGIFYGYTF. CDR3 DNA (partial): TGTGCCGTTTCAGTAGGCGGGATCTTCTATGGC. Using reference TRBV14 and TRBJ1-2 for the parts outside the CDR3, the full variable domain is EAGVTQFPSHSVIEKGQTVTLRCDPISGHDNLYWYRRVMGKEIKFLLHFVKESKQDESGMPNNRFLAERTGGTYSTLKVQPAELEDSGVYFCAVSVGGIFYGYTFGSGTRLTVV.

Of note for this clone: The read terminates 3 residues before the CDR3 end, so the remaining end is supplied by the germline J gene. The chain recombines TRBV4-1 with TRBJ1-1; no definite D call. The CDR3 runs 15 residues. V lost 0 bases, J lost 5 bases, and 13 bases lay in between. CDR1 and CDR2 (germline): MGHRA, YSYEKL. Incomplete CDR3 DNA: TGCGCCAGCAGCCAAGATCCGGGCGGGGAAACTGAA. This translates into CASSQDPGGETE. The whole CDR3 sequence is CASSQDPGGETEAFF.

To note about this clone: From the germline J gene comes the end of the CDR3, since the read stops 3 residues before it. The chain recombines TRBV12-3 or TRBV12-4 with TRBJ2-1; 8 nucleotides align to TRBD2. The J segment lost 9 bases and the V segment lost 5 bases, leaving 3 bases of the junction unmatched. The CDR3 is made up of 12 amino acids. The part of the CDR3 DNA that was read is TGTGCCAGCAGTCTTAGCGGGACTGAG. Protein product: CASSLSGTE. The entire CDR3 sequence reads CASSLSGTEQFF.

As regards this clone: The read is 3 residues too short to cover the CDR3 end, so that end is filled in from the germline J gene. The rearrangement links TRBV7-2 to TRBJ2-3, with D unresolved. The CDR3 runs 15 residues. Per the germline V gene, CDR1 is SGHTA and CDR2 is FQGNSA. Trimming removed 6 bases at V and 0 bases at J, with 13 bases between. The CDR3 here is CASSQNLQSTDTQYF. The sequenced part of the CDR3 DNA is TGTGCCAGCAGTCAAAATTTACAGAGCACAGATACG.

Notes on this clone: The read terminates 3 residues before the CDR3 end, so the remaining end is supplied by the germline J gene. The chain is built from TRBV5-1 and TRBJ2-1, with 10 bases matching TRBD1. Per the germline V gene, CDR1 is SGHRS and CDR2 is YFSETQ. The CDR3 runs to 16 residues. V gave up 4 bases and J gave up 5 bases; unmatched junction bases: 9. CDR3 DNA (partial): TGCGCCAGCAGCCAACGGACAGGGGGGAGAGACAATGAG. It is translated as CASSQRTGGRDNE. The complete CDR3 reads CASSQRTGGRDNEQFF. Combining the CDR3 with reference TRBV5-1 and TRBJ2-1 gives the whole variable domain KAGVTQTPRYLIKTRGQQVTLSCSPISGHRSVSWYQQTPGQGLQFLFEYFSETQRNKGNFPGRFSGRQFSNSRSEMNVSTLELGDSALYLCASSQRTGGRDNEQFFGPGTRLTVL.

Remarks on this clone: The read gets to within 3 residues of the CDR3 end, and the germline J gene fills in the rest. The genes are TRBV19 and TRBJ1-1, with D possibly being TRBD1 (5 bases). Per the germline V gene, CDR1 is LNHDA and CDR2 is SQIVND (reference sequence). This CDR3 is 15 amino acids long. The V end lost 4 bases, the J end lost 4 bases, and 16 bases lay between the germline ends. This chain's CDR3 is CASSKGKPGVTEAFF. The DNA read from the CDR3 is TGTGCCAGTAGTAAGGGGAAGCCGGGAGTCACTGAA.

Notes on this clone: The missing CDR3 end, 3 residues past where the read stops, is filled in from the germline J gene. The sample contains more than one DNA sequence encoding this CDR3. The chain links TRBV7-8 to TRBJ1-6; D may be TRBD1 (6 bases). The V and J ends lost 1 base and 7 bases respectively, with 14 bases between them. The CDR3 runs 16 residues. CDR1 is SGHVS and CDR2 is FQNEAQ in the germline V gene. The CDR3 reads CASSLGVQGPNSPLHF. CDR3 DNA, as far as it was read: TGTGCCAGCAGCTTAGGCGTGCAGGGGCCCAATTCACCC.

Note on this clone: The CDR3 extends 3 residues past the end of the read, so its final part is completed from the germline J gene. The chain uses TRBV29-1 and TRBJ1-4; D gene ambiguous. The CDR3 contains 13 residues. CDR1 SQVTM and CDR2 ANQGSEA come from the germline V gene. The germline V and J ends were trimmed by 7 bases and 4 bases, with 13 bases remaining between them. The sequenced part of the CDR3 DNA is TGCAGCGCCCGTGGCCCTCGTAATGAAAAA. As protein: CSARGPRNEK. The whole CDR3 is CSARGPRNEKLFF.

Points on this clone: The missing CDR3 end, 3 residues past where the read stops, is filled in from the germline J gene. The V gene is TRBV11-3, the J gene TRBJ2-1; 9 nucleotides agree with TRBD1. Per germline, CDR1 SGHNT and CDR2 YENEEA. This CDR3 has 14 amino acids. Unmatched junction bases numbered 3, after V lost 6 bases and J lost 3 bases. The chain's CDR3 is CASSRQGVYNEQFF. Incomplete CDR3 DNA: TGTGCCAGCAGTAGACAGGGGGTCTACAATGAG.

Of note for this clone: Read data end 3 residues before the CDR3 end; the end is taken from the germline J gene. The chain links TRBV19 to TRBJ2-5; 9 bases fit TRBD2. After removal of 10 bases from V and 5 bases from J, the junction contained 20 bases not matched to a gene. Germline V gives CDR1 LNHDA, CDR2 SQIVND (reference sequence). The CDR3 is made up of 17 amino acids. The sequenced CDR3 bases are TGTGCCACCAAAGCGGGGGGCCAATCATTGGTCGGGGAGACC. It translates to CATKAGGQSLVGET. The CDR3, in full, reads CATKAGGQSLVGETQYF.

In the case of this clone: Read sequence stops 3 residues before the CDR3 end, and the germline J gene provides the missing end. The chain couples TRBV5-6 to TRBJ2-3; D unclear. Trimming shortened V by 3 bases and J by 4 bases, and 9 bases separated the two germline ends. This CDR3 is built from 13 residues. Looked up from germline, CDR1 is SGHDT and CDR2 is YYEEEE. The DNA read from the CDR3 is TGTGCCAGCAGCTATTACCGGTCAGATACG. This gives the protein CASSYYRSDT. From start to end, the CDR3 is CASSYYRSDTQYF. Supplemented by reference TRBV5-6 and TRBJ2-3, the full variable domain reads DAGVTQSPTHLIKTRGQQVTLRCSPKSGHDTVSWYQQALGQGPQFIFQYYEEEERQRGNFPDRFSGHQFPNYSSELNVNALLLGDSALYLCASSYYRSDTQYFGPGTRLTVL.

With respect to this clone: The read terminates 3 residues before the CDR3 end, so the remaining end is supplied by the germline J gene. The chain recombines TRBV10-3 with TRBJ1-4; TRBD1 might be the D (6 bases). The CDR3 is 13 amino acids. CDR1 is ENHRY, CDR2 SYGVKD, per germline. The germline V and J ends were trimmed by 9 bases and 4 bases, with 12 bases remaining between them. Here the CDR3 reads CAMSTGFNEKLFF. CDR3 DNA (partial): TGTGCCATGTCGACAGGTTTTAATGAAAAA.

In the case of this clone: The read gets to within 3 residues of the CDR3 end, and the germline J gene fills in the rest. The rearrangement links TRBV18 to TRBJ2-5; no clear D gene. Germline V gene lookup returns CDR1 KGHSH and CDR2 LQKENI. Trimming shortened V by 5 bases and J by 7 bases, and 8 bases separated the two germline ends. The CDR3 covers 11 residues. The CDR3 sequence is CASSVSLTQYF. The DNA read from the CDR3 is TGTGCCAGCTCAGTCTCGTTGACC. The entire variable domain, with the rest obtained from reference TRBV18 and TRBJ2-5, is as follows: NAGVMQNPRHLVRRRGQEARLRCSPMKGHSHVYWYRQLPEEGLKFMVYLQKENIIDESGMPKERFSAEFPKEGPSILRIQQVVRGDSAAYFCASSVSLTQYFGPGTRLLVL.

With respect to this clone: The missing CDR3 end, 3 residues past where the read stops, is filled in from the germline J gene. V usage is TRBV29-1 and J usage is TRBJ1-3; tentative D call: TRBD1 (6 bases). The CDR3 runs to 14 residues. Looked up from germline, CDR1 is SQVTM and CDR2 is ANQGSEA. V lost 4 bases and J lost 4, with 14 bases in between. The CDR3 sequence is CSVVGASAGNTIYF. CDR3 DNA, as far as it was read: TGCAGCGTTGTGGGGGCATCTGCCGGAAACACC.

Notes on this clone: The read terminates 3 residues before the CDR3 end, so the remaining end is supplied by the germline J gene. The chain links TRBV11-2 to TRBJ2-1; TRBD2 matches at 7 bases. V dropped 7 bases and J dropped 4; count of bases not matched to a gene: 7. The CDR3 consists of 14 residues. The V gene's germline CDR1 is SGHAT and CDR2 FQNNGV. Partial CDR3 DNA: TGTGCCAGCACCATAGGCGGGAGTTACAATGAG. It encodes CASTIGGSYNE. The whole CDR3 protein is CASTIGGSYNEQFF.

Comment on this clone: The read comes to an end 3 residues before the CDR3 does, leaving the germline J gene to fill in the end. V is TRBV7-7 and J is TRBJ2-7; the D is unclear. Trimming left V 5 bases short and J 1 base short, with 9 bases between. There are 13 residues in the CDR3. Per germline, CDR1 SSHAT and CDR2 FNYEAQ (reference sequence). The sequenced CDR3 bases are TGTGCCAGCAGCCGAAGCGCGTCCTACGAG. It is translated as CASSRSASYE. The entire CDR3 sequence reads CASSRSASYEQYF.

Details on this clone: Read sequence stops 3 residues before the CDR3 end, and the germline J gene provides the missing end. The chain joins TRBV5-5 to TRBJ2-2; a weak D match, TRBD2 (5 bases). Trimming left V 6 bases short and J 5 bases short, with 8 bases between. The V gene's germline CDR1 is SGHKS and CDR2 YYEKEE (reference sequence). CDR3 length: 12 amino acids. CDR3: CASTGVTGELFF. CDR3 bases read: TGTGCCAGCACCGGGGTTACCGGGGAG.

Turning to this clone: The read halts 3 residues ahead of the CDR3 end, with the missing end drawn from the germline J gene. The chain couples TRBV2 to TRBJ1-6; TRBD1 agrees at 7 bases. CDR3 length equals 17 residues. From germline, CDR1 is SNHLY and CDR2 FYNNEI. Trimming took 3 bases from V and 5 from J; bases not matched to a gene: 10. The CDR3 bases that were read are TGTGCCAGCAGTGATCCGGGATCGACAGGGAATAATTCACCC. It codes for CASSDPGSTGNNSP. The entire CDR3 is CASSDPGSTGNNSPLHF.

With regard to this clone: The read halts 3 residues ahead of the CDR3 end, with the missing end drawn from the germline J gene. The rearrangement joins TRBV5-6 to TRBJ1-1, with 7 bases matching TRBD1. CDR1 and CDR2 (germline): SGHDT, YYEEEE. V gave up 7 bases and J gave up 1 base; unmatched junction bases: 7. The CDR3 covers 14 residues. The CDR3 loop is CASGNRDRNTEAFF. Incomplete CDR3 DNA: TGTGCCAGCGGAAACCGGGACAGGAACACTGAA.

The CDR3 spells CASSTGIGGQGNTGELFF. The part of the CDR3 DNA that was read is TGTGCCAGCAGTACTGGAATTGGGGGACAGGGTAACACCGGGGAG. The chain links TRBV28 to TRBJ2-2; 9 nucleotides align to TRBD1. The CDR3 is cut off 3 residues early in the read; its end comes from the germline J gene. CDR3 length: 18 amino acids. Germline values: CDR1 MDHEN, CDR2 SYDVKM. Trimming took 5 bases from V and 2 from J; bases not matched to a gene: 12. The full variable domain, completed using reference TRBV28 and TRBJ2-2, is DVKVTQSSRYLVKRTGEKVFLECVQDMDHENMFWYRQDPGLGLRLIYFSYDVKMKEKGDIPEGYSVSREKKERFSLILESASTNQTSMYLCASSTGIGGQGNTGELFFGEGSRLTVL.

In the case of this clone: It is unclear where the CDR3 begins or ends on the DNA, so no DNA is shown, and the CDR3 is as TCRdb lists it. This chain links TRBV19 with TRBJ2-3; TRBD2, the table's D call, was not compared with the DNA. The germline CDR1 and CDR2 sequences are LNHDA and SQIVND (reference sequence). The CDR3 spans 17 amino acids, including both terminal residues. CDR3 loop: CASTSGRLAGGVDTQYF.